These 2 T cell receptor beta chains share one sample of origin, sequenced in a study of T cell changes during pregnancy in multiple sclerosis. Repertoires were generated with immunoSEQ multiplex PCR, while TCRdb's copy carries only in-frame clones and drops some. The sample shows around 30,000 clones, about 92% of them seen only once. The material sequenced was CD4+ T cells from peripheral blood mononuclear cells, taken in the first trimester of pregnancy. The receptors derive from a female donor with multiple sclerosis, enrolled in a pregnancy study.

The rearrangement joins TRBV7-2 to TRBJ1-2, with 9 bases that match TRBD1. V lost 3 bases to trimming and J lost 3 bases; unmatched junction nucleotides: 5. Per the germline V gene, CDR1 is SGHTA and CDR2 is FQGNSA. This CDR3 is built from 15 residues. The CDR3: CASSLWTGADYGYTF. The CDR3, as DNA: TGTGCCAGCAGCTTGTGGACAGGGGCGGACTATGGCTACACCTTC. Full variable domain (rest looked up from reference TRBV7-2 and TRBJ1-2): GAGVSQSPSNKVTEKGKDVELRCDPISGHTALYWYRQSLGQGLEFLIYFQGNSAPDKSGLPSDRFSAERTGGSVSTLTIQRTQQEDSAVYLCASSLWTGADYGYTFGSGTRLTVV.

The V and J genes are TRBV5-1 and TRBJ1-3; D is ambiguous. V shed 4 bases and J shed 2 bases, with 10 bases lying between them. In germline, CDR1 is SGHRS, CDR2 YFSETQ. This CDR3 is 14 amino acids long. The CDR3 DNA reads TGCGCCAGCAGCGCGGGCCCGGCTGGAAACACCATATATTTT. Protein: CASSAGPAGNTIYF. Filled out from reference TRBV5-1 and TRBJ1-3, the complete variable domain reads KAGVTQTPRYLIKTRGQQVTLSCSPISGHRSVSWYQQTPGQGLQFLFEYFSETQRNKGNFPGRFSGRQFSNSRSEMNVSTLELGDSALYLCASSAGPAGNTIYFGEGSWLTVV.